A single T cell receptor (beta chain) is shown here with its context. For sequencing, patients were chosen who had shown expansion of CD8+CD57+ cells by flow cytometry. The data derive from a study of CD8+CD57+ T cells in acquired aplastic anemia. Overall study context: An average of about 3.2 ug of DNA was obtained from sorted CD4+ and CD8+ cells.

According to the study, genomic DNA was the template for TCR beta VDJ and CDR3 profiling. TCRdb ran MiXCR on the reads and lists one entry per CDR3 protein. The data contain about 150,000 distinct CDR3 sequences, 52% of them seen just once; the ten biggest clones take up less than 15%. V lost 1 base, J lost 0 bases, and 6 bases lay in between. The CDR3 runs 14 residues. The germline CDR1 and CDR2 sequences are SGHTA and FQGNSA. Sequences were obtained from sorted CD4+, CD8+, or CD8+CD57+ T cells (not recorded which) from PBMCs. The chain uses TRBV7-2 and TRBJ1-2; D unclear. This receptor was identified in a human donor with aplastic anemia. In DNA, the CDR3 is TGTGCCAGCAGCTTAGTCCCAACTAACTATGGCTACACCTTC. It translates to CASSLVPTNYGYTF.